The entry below gives a single TCR beta chain sequence along with its context. Antigen unknown. Using immunoSEQ multiplex PCR, the repertoire was profiled, and TCRdb retains in-frame clones only, with some absent. The table records approximately 140,000 clones, approximately 75% of them present only once. The CDR3 length is 15 residues. Trimming took 10 bases from V and 7 from J, leaving 20 bases between them. From germline, CDR1 is MNHEY and CDR2 SVGAGI. The data belong to a study of cytotoxic CD8 clonotypes in ibrutinib-treated CLL. Study information: The patients comprised more than ten relapsed/refractory and approximately 16 treatment-naive cases, roughly 18 IGHV unmutated. After a median about 13 months on treatment (6 to 36), response samples were drawn.

Study-wide results and limits: Before falling back toward baseline at progression, clonality had risen at the time of ibrutinib response. Clonality (at baseline) was higher than in age-matched healthy donors and tracked circulating CD8+ T-cell counts.

This specimen consisted of PBMCs, obtained after 12 months of ibrutinib treatment. This clonotype originated in a human donor with chronic lymphocytic leukemia. The chain carries TRBV6-5 and TRBJ1-6; D perhaps matches TRBD1 (6 bases). CDR3 in DNA: TGTGCCACCCCCCGTGGGGGGCTTAACAATTCACCCCTCCACTTT. This sequence encodes CATPRGGLNNSPLHF.